Listed here is a single T cell receptor (beta chain). These data originate in a study of control samples from healthy donors and cancer patients. Sequencing was performed with immunoSEQ multiplex PCR; in TCRdb, only in-frame clones are kept and a portion is missing. The table includes more than 100,000 clones, 80% to 95% detected once. The sequence was obtained from a woman aged 18-30 years in good health. Sequencing input: blood.

CDR3: CASSLAGTGRSGELFF. For the CDR3, the DNA is TGTGCCAGCAGCTTGGCTGGGACAGGGAGGTCCGGGGAGCTGTTTTTT. The gene calls are TRBV5-4 and TRBJ2-2; TRBD1 aligns across 9 bases. From germline, CDR1 is SGHNT and CDR2 YYREEE (reference sequence). The ends lost 0 bases at V and 6 bases at J; junction bases unmatched: 6. The length of the CDR3 is 16 residues.